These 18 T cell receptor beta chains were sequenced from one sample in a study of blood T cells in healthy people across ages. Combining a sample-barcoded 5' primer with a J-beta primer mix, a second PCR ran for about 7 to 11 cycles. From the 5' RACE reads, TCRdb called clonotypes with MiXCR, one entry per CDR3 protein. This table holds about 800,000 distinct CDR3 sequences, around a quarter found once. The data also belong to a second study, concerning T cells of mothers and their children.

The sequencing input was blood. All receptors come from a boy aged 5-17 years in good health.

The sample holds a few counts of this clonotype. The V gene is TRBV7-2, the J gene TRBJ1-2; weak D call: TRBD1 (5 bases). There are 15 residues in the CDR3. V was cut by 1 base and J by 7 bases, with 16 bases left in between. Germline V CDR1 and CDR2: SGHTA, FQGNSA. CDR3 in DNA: TGTGCCAGCAGCTTAGGGTTGGGGGGAAATCGTGGCTACACCTTC. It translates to CASSLGLGGNRGYTF.

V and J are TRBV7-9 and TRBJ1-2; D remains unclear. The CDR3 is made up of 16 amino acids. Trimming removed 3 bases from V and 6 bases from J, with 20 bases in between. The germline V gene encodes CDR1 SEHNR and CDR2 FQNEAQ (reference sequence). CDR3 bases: TGTGCCAGCAGCTTCGCCCCCCCCGAGGGTCTCGATGGCTACACCTTC. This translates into CASSFAPPEGLDGYTF.

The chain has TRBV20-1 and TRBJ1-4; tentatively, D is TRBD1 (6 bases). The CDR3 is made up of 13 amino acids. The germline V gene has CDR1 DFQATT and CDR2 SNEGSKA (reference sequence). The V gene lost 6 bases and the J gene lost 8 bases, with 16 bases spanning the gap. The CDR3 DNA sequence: TGCAGTGCCGAGGGGGGAAACGGCGAAAAACTGTTTTTT. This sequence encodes CSAEGGNGEKLFF.

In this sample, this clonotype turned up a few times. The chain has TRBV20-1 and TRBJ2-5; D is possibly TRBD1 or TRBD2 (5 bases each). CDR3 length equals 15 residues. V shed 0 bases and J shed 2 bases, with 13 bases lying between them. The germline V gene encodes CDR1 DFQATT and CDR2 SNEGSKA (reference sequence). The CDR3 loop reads CSARDERDQQETQYF. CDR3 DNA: TGCAGTGCTAGAGATGAGAGGGACCAACAAGAGACCCAGTACTTC.

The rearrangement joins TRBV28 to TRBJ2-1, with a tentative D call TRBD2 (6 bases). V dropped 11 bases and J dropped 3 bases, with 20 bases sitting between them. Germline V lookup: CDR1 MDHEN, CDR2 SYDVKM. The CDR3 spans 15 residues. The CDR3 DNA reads TGTGCCGCCAGGCGCCCGGGACTTAACTACAATGAGCAGTTCTTC. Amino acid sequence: CAARRPGLNYNEQFF.

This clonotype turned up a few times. The CDR3 DNA is TGTGCCATCAGTGAAGTTGGGACAAGCTCCTACGAGCAGTACTTC. This translates into CAISEVGTSSYEQYF. The chain uses TRBV10-3 and TRBJ2-1, with D tentatively TRBD1 (6 bases). The end of the DNA is better explained by TRBJ2-7, so the J call may be wrong. In germline, CDR1 is ENHRY, CDR2 SYGVKD. The CDR3 sequence is 15 residues long.

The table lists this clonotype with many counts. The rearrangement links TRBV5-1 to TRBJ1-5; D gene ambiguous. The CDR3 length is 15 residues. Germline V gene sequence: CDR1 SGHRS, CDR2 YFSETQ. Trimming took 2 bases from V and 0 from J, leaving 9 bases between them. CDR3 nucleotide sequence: TGCGCCAGCAGCTTAGACGGCTATAGCAATCAGCCCCAGCATTTT. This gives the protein CASSLDGYSNQPQHF.

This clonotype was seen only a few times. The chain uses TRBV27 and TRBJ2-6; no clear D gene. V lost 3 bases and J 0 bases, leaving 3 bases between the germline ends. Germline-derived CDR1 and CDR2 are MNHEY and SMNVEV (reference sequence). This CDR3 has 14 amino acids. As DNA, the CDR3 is TGTGCCAGCAGTTTCATCTCTGGGGCCAACGTCCTGACTTTC. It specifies CASSFISGANVLTF.

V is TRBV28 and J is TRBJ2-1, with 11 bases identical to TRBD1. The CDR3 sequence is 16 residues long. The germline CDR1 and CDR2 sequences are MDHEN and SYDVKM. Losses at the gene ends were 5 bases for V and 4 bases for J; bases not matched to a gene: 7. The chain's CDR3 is CASSQAGTGGYNEQFF. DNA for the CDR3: TGTGCCAGCAGTCAAGCCGGGACAGGGGGTTACAATGAGCAGTTCTTC. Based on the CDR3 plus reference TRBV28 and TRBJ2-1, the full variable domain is DVKVTQSSRYLVKRTGEKVFLECVQDMDHENMFWYRQDPGLGLRLIYFSYDVKMKEKGDIPEGYSVSREKKERFSLILESASTNQTSMYLCASSQAGTGGYNEQFFGPGTRLTVL.

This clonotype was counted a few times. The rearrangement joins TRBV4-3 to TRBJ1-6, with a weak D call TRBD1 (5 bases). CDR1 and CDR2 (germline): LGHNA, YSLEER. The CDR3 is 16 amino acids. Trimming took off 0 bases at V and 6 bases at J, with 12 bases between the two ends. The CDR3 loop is CASSQERTSANSPLHF. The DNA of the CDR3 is TGCGCCAGCAGCCAAGAGAGGACATCGGCTAATTCACCCCTCCACTTT.

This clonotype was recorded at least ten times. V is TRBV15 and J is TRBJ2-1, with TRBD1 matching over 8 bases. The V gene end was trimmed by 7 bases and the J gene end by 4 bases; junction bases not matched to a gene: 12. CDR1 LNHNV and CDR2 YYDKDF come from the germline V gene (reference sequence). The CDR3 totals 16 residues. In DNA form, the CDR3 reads TGTGCCACCACCTCCCAACCGGGACAGGTGTACAATGAGCAGTTCTTC. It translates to CATTSQPGQVYNEQFF. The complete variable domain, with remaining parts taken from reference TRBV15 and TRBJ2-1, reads DAMVIQNPRYQVTQFGKPVTLSCSQTLNHNVMYWYQQKSSQAPKLLFHYYDKDFNNEADTPDNFQSRRPNTSFCFLDIRSPGLGDTAMYLCATTSQPGQVYNEQFFGPGTRLTVL.

The CDR3 bases are TGTGCCAGCAGTCCGACAGGGGTGGAGCAGTTCTTC. Its protein is CASSPTGVEQFF. The chain carries TRBV12-3 or TRBV12-4 and TRBJ2-1, with TRBD1 identical over 8 bases. J gave up 10 bases and V 5 bases, and 4 bases lay outside the gene matches. The CDR3 extends over 12 amino acids.

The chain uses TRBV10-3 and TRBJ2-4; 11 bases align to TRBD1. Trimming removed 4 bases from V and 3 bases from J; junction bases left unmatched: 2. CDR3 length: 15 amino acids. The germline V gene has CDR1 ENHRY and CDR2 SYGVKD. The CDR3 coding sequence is TGTGCCATCAGTGGGGGACAGGGGGACAAAAACATTCAGTACTTC. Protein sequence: CAISGGQGDKNIQYF.

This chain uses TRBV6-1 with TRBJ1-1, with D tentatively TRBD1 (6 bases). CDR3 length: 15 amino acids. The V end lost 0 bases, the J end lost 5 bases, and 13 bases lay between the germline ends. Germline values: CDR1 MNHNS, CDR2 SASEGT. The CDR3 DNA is TGTGCCAGCAGTGAAGCGCAGGGGAGGGAGACTGAAGCTTTCTTT. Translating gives CASSEAQGRETEAFF.

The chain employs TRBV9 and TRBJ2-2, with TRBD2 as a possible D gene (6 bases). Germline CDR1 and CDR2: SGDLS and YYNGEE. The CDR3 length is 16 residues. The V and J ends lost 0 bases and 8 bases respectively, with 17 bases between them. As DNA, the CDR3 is TGTGCCAGCAGCGTAGTAGCGGACTCGATTGGGGGGGAGCTGTTTTTT. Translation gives CASSVVADSIGGELFF.

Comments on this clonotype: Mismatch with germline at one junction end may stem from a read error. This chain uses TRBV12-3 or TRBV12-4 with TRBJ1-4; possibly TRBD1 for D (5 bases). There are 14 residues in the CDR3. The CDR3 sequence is CASSEDGTHEKLLF. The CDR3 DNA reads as TGTGCCAGCAGTGAGGACGGGACGCATGAAAAACTGTTGTTT.

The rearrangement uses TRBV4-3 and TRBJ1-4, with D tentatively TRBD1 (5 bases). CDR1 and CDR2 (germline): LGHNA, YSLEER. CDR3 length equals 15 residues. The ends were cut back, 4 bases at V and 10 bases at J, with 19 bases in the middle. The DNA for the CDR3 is TGCGCCAGCAGCCCCGGGACCTTGACCCTCGGAAAACTGTTTTTT. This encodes CASSPGTLTLGKLFF.

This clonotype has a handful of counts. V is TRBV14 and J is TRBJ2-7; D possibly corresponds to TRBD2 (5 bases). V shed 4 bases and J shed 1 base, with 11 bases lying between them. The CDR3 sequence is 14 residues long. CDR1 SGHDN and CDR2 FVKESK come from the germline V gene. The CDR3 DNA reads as TGTGCCAGCAGCCGGGAGACCGGTTCCTACGAGCAGTACTTC. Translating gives CASSRETGSYEQYF.